Each of the 24 T cell receptor beta chains below was sequenced from the same sample in a study of a mutant IDH1 vaccine in newly diagnosed glioma. Time point in this sample: week 23, last vaccination. Topical imiquimod was applied with each vaccine dose, which held 300 ug of mutant IDH1 20-mer peptide. Their antigens are not known. Measured with immunoSEQ multiplex PCR; TCRdb has only the in-frame clones, and not every one. This sample yields about 44,000 clones, of which around 93% are seen a single time; about 3.9% belongs to the top ten. The specimen was PBMCs, collected from a glioma patient whose treatment included an IDH1 peptide vaccine. The origin of the receptors is a man aged 50-59 years with glioma.

This clone is a singleton in its sample. This chain joins TRBV19 and TRBJ2-7; D is ambiguous. This CDR3 comprises 13 residues. Germline V gene lookup returns CDR1 LNHDA and CDR2 SQIVND (reference sequence). V was shortened by 5 bases and J by 0 bases, with 8 bases between the two germline ends. Written as DNA, the CDR3 is TGTGCCAGTAGTCCAAGAACCTCCTACGAGCAGTACTTC. Encoded protein: CASSPRTSYEQYF.

The chain is built from TRBV1 and TRBJ2-1; the table's D call TRBD2 went unverified against the DNA. TRBV1 is assigned pseudogene status. The CDR3 runs 16 residues. CDR3 nucleotides: TGCACCAGCAGCCAAGAAGGCGGGAGGGCCGAAAATGAGCAGTTCTTC. Its translation: CTSSQEGGRAENEQFF.

The V gene is TRBV7-3, the J gene TRBJ2-7; D possibly corresponds to TRBD2 (6 bases). This CDR3 has 14 amino acids. Trimming cost V 5 bases and J 3 bases, with 14 bases left between them. In germline, CDR1 is SGHTA, CDR2 FQGTGA. This CDR3 is CASSPTVGGYEQYF. In DNA, the CDR3 is TGTGCCAGCAGCCCGACAGTCGGGGGCTACGAGCAGTACTTC.

Notes on this clone: Sequence at one end of the junction differs from germline and may be a read error. The rearrangement uses TRBV7-7 and TRBJ2-2, with 8 bases identical to TRBD1. Germline V CDR1 and CDR2: SSHAT, FNYEAQ (reference sequence). This CDR3 is built from 15 residues. CDR3 region: CASSLGTGNTGELFF. Here the CDR3 DNA reads TGTGCTAGCAGCCTAGGGACAGGGAACACCGGGGAGCTGTTTTTT.

This sequence joins TRBV10-3 and TRBJ2-3, with TRBD1 matching 11 bases. Germline CDR1 ENHRY, CDR2 SYGVKD. The CDR3 extends over 16 amino acids. Germline trimming cut 3 bases from V and 2 bases from J; bases unmatched to any gene: 4. In nucleotides, the CDR3 is TGTGCCATCAGTGACCGGGACAGGGGGTTCACAGATACGCAGTATTTT. Protein product: CAISDRDRGFTDTQYF.

This sequence joins TRBV4-2 and TRBJ2-5; the match to TRBD2 covers 12 bases. Germline CDR1 is LGHNA and CDR2 is YNFKEQ. This CDR3 is 16 amino acids long. V lost 3 bases and J lost 2; bases outside the gene matches: 4. CDR3 protein: CASSQSGLAGQETQYF. CDR3 bases: TGTGCCAGCAGCCAGAGCGGACTAGCGGGACAAGAGACCCAGTACTTC.

The rearrangement joins TRBV10-3 to TRBJ2-7; possibly TRBD1 or TRBD2 for D (5 bases each). V was shortened by 6 bases and J by 2 bases, with 14 bases between the two germline ends. The CDR3 spans 14 residues. In germline, CDR1 is ENHRY, CDR2 SYGVKD. DNA for the CDR3: TGTGCCATCAGAGGGACCAAAGACCCCTACGAGCAGTACTTC. Translated: CAIRGTKDPYEQYF.

The chain recombines TRBV14 with TRBJ2-2; D is undetermined. The CDR3 extends over 15 amino acids. Trimming shortened V by 1 base and J by 9 bases, and 15 bases separated the two germline ends. Per germline, CDR1 SGHDN and CDR2 FVKESK. Here the CDR3 reads CASSQVFGRRRELFF. CDR3 nucleotide sequence: TGTGCCAGCAGCCAAGTCTTCGGCAGGCGAAGGGAGCTGTTTTTT.

This clone has just a few counts. The gene calls are TRBV7-8 and TRBJ2-7; D is uncertain. This CDR3 region has 13 residues. Trimming took off 1 base at V and 3 bases at J, with 7 bases between the two ends. Germline-derived CDR1 and CDR2 are SGHVS and FQNEAQ. The CDR3 DNA is TGTGCCAGCAGCTTAGATACACTCTACGAGCAGTACTTC. It is translated as CASSLDTLYEQYF.

The CDR3 is CASSGSGGSNQPQHF. DNA for the CDR3: TGTGCCAGCAGCGGGAGTGGGGGTAGCAATCAGCCCCAGCATTTT. This chain links TRBV11-2 with TRBJ1-5, with D perhaps TRBD1 (5 bases). V lost 5 bases to trimming and J lost 0 bases, with 11 bases between them. Per germline, CDR1 SGHAT and CDR2 FQNNGV. The CDR3 contains 15 residues. The full variable domain, its missing parts supplied by reference TRBV11-2 and TRBJ1-5, is EAGVAQSPRYKIIEKRQSVAFWCNPISGHATLYWYQQILGQGPKLLIQFQNNGVVDDSQLPKDRFSAERLKGVDSTLKIQPAKLEDSAVYLCASSGSGGSNQPQHFGDGTRLSIL.

V and J are TRBV6-5 and TRBJ2-3, with D perhaps being TRBD1 or TRBD2 (5 bases each). Deletions cut 10 bases from V and 3 bases from J, with 20 bases between. In germline, CDR1 is MNHEY, CDR2 SVGAGI. The CDR3 runs 15 residues. The CDR3 region is CATRGTGIWTDTQYF. Here the CDR3 DNA reads TGTGCCACTCGGGGCACAGGCATTTGGACAGATACGCAGTATTTT.

V and J are TRBV9 and TRBJ2-2; TRBD1 matches 9 bases. Germline-derived CDR1 and CDR2 are SGDLS and YYNGEE. V was pared by 0 bases and J by 6 bases, with 9 bases of the junction left unmatched. This CDR3 has 17 residues. The CDR3 loop reads CASSVALETGGPGELFF. The CDR3 DNA follows: TGTGCCAGCAGCGTAGCTCTGGAGACAGGGGGGCCCGGGGAGCTGTTTTTT.

This clone came up once. This sequence joins TRBV10-1 and TRBJ1-5; possibly TRBD1 for D (5 bases). Trimming shortened V by 3 bases and J by 3 bases, and 21 bases separated the two germline ends. This CDR3 comprises 18 residues. The germline gives CDR1 WNHNN, CDR2 SYGVQD (reference sequence). CDR3 bases: TGCGCCAGCAGTGAAGGGACGGAGAGGCCTAAATTCAATCAGCCCCAGCATTTT. Protein sequence: CASSEGTERPKFNQPQHF.

This rearrangement joins TRBV18 to TRBJ2-2; D is perhaps TRBD2 (6 bases). Germline CDR1 and CDR2: KGHSH and LQKENI. V shed 9 bases and J shed 5 bases, with 19 bases lying between them. The CDR3 loop spans 15 amino acids. The CDR3 here is CASSMGGRWTGELFF. CDR3 DNA sequence: TGTGCCAGTTCCATGGGGGGACGATGGACCGGGGAGCTGTTTTTT. The full variable domain, in which reference TRBV18 and TRBJ2-2 provide the parts outside the CDR3, is NAGVMQNPRHLVRRRGQEARLRCSPMKGHSHVYWYRQLPEEGLKFMVYLQKENIIDESGMPKERFSAEFPKEGPSILRIQQVVRGDSAAYFCASSMGGRWTGELFFGEGSRLTVL.

The rearrangement joins TRBV7-2 to TRBJ2-1; 11 nucleotides align to TRBD2. Germline V gives CDR1 SGHTA, CDR2 FQGNSA. The CDR3 runs 15 residues. The V gene end was trimmed by 6 bases and the J gene end by 5 bases; junction bases not matched to a gene: 6. CDR3 region: CASRSSGRRNNEQFF. The CDR3 nucleotides are TGTGCCAGCAGGTCTAGCGGGAGGCGTAACAATGAGCAGTTCTTC.

The chain combines TRBV7-8 with TRBJ1-3; TRBD1 agrees at 9 bases. Germline CDR1 reads SGHVS; CDR2 reads FQNEAQ. The CDR3 totals 16 residues. The V and J ends lost 2 bases and 3 bases, in that order; junction bases with no gene match: 5. CDR3 protein: CASSLRTGGFGNTIYF. The CDR3 DNA sequence: TGTGCCAGCAGCTTACGAACAGGGGGCTTTGGAAACACCATATATTTT.

The chain joins TRBV5-6 to TRBJ2-7; D not resolved. CDR3 length equals 14 residues. V was pared by 2 bases and J by 2 bases, with 11 bases between. Germline CDR1 SGHDT, CDR2 YYEEEE. The CDR3 DNA reads as TGTGCCAGCAGCTTTGGGGTTCAAACCTACGAGCAGTACTTC. Translation: CASSFGVQTYEQYF.

The chain recombines TRBV4-2 with TRBJ2-7; D possibly corresponds to TRBD2 (5 bases). The V end lost 4 bases, the J end lost 0 bases, and 13 bases lay between the germline ends. The germline gives CDR1 LGHNA, CDR2 YNFKEQ. The length of the CDR3 is 15 residues. The CDR3 is CASSPDYKLSYEQYF. The DNA for the CDR3 is TGTGCCAGCAGCCCCGACTATAAGCTCTCCTACGAGCAGTACTTC.

The chain couples TRBV27 to TRBJ2-5; unclear D gene. This CDR3 spans 16 amino acids. V lost 3 bases and J lost 4, with 18 bases in between. Germline values: CDR1 MNHEY, CDR2 SMNVEV (reference sequence). The CDR3 sequence: CASSFRAASKGETQYF. The DNA for the CDR3 is TGTGCCAGCAGTTTTAGGGCAGCGTCTAAGGGAGAGACCCAGTACTTC.

The V gene is TRBV7-8, the J gene TRBJ1-1; tentatively, D is TRBD1 (5 bases). The ends were cut back, 0 bases at V and 4 bases at J, with 12 bases in the middle. The V gene's germline CDR1 is SGHVS and CDR2 FQNEAQ. The CDR3 is 15 amino acids. CDR3 residues: CASSLARGVFTEAFF. For the CDR3, the DNA is TGTGCCAGCAGCTTAGCAAGAGGGGTGTTCACTGAAGCTTTCTTT. Full variable domain (missing parts from reference TRBV7-8 and TRBJ1-1): GAGVSQSPRYKVAKRGQDVALRCDPISGHVSLFWYQQALGQGPEFLTYFQNEAQLDKSGLPSDRFFAERPEGSVSTLKIQRTQQEDSAVYLCASSLARGVFTEAFFGQGTRLTVV.

The CDR3 region is CATSRESGGVTQYF. The CDR3 nucleotides read TGTGCCACCAGCAGAGAATCAGGGGGGGTGACCCAGTACTTC. The chain combines TRBV15 with TRBJ2-5; D may match TRBD1 or TRBD2 (7 bases each). The CDR3 totals 14 residues. V lost 0 bases, J lost 7 bases, and 12 bases lay in between. Germline V gives CDR1 LNHNV, CDR2 YYDKDF (reference sequence). The complete variable domain, with remaining parts taken from reference TRBV15 and TRBJ2-5, reads DAMVIQNPRYQVTQFGKPVTLSCSQTLNHNVMYWYQQKSSQAPKLLFHYYDKDFNNEADTPDNFQSRRPNTSFCFLDIRSPGLGDTAMYLCATSRESGGVTQYFGPGTRLLVL.

The rearrangement uses TRBV27 and TRBJ2-5; D perhaps matches TRBD2 (5 bases). Germline V gene data show CDR1 as MNHEY and CDR2 as SMNVEV (reference sequence). V was clipped by 2 bases and J by 4 bases, with 5 bases between them. The CDR3 sequence is 12 residues long. The CDR3 loop reads CASSLRGETQYF. CDR3 DNA sequence: TGTGCCAGCAGTTTACGGGGAGAGACCCAGTACTTC.

The gene calls are TRBV9 and TRBJ1-5; D ambiguous. Germline CDR1 SGDLS, CDR2 YYNGEE. Trimming shortened V by 1 base and J by 1 base, and 18 bases separated the two germline ends. The CDR3 has 18 residues. CDR3 sequence (DNA): TGTGCCAGCAGCGTACTACGGGCCGGGAGGGAAAGCAATCAGCCCCAGCATTTT. Protein: CASSVLRAGRESNQPQHF.

V is TRBV6-5 and J is TRBJ1-1, with D possibly TRBD1 on 5 matching bases. Germline V gene data show CDR1 as MNHEY and CDR2 as SVGAGI. The CDR3 length is 15 residues. The V and J ends lost 0 bases and 0 bases respectively, with 8 bases between them. CDR3 region: CASSYSGEVNTEAFF. The CDR3 region has the DNA TGTGCCAGCAGTTACTCAGGGGAGGTGAACACTGAAGCTTTCTTT.